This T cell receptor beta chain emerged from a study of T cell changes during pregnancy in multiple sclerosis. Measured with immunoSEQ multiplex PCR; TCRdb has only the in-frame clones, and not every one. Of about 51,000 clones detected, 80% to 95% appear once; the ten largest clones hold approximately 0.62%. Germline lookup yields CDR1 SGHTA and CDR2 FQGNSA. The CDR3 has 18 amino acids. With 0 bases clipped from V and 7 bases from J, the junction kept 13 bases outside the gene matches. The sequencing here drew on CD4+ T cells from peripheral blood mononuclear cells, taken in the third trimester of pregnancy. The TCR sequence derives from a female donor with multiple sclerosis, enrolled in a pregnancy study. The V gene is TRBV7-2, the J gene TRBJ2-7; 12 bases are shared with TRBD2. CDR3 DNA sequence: TGTGCCAGCAGCTTAGCTGGACTAGCGGGAAAGGGGCTACTTGAGCAGTACTTC. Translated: CASSLAGLAGKGLLEQYF.